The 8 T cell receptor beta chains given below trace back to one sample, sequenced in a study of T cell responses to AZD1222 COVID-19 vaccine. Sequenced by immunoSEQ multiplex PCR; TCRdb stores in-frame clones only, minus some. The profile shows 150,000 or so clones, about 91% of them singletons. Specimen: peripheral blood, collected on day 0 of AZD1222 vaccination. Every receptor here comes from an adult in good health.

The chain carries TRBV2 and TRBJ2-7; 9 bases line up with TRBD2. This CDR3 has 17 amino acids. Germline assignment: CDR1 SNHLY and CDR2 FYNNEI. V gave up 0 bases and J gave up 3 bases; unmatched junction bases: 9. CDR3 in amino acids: CASSEAGQTSGGYEQYF. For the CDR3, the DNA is TGTGCCAGCAGTGAAGCAGGGCAGACTAGCGGAGGCTACGAGCAGTACTTC. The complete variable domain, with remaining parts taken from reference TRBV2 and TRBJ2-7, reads EPEVTQTPSHQVTQMGQEVILRCVPISNHLYFYWYRQILGQKVEFLVSFYNNEISEKSEIFDDQFSVERPDGSNFTLKIRSTKLEDSAMYFCASSEAGQTSGGYEQYFGPGTRLTVT.

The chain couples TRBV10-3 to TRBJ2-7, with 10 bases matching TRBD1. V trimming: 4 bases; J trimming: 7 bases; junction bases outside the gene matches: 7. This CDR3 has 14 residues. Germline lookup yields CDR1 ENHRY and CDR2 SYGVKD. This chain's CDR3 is CAISGRDRGGEQYF. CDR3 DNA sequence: TGTGCCATCAGTGGCCGGGACAGGGGAGGGGAGCAGTACTTC.

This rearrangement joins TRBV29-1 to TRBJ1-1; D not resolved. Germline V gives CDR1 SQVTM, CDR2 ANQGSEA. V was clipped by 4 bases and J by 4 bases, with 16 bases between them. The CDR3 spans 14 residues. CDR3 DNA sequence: TGCAGCGTTGCCGGGGTGGCCACGGGCACTGAAGCTTTCTTT. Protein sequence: CSVAGVATGTEAFF.

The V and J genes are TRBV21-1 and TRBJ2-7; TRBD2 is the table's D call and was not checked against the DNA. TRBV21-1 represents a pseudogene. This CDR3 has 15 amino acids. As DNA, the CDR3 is TGTGCCAGCAGCAAGGGACTAGCGGGGGGGCCCGAGCAGTACTTC. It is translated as CASSKGLAGGPEQYF.

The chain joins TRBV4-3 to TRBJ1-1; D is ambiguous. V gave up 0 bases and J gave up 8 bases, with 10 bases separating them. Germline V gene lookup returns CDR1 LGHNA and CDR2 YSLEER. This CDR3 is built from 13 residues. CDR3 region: CASSQDQQEEAFF. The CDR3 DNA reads TGCGCCAGCAGCCAAGATCAGCAGGAGGAAGCTTTCTTT.

The CDR3 nucleotides are TGTGCCAGCAGCCAGAAAGTAGGGCAGTATTTT. Its translation is CASSQKVGQYF. The V gene is TRBV3-1 (or the pseudogene TRBV3-2), the J gene TRBJ2-3; D unclear. V dropped 3 bases and J dropped 11 bases, with 9 bases sitting between them. Germline V gene sequence: CDR1 LGHDT, CDR2 YNNKEL (reference sequence). The CDR3 length is 11 residues.

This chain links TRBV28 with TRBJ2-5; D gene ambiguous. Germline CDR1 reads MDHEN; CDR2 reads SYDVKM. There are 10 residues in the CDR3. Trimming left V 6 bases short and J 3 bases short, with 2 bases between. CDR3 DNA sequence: TGTGCCAGCAGCAAAGAGACCCAGTACTTC. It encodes CASSKETQYF.

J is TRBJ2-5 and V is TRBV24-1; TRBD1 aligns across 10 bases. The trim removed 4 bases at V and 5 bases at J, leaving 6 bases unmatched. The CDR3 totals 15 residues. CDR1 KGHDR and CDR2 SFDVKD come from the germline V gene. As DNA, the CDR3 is TGTGCCACCAGTGAAGCGACAGGGGGCCACGAGACCCAGTACTTC. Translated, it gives CATSEATGGHETQYF.